The 11 T cell receptor beta chains presented below share a single source sample, sequenced in a study of Ad26.COV2.S vaccination and SARS-CoV-2 variants. Assay used: immunoSEQ multiplex PCR; TCRdb lists only in-frame clones, some missing. This table holds around 270,000 clones, 87% found once. Treatment of the sample: over 15 received Ad26.COV2.S at low or high dose, single or two shots; about 5 received placebo; per-sample allocation not given. On day 63 after the first injection, vaccine and placebo recipients gave samples. Sequencing used peripheral blood, obtained in a trial of Ad26.COV2.S vaccine versus placebo. The receptors derive from a person aged 18-60 years who received the Ad26.COV2.S COVID-19 vaccine or a placebo.

CDR3 region: CASSRDGPDPQHF. The CDR3 nucleotides read TGTGCCAGCAGCCGGGACGGACCGGATCCCCAGCATTTT. This rearrangement joins TRBV6-6 to TRBJ1-5, with D maybe TRBD1 (5 bases). Per germline, CDR1 MNHNY and CDR2 SVGAGI (reference sequence). The V and J ends lost 6 bases and 10 bases respectively, with 16 bases between them. CDR3 length: 13 residues.

The V gene is TRBV4-1, the J gene TRBJ2-2; D remains unclear. V lost 4 bases and J lost 7, with 19 bases in between. Germline CDR1 reads MGHRA; CDR2 reads YSYEKL. The CDR3 has 16 amino acids. The CDR3 here is CASSRQDMGFHGELFF. Written as DNA, the CDR3 is TGCGCCAGCAGCCGACAAGATATGGGTTTTCACGGGGAGCTGTTTTTT.

This clone was picked up one time. The J gene is TRBJ2-2, the V gene TRBV7-9, with 10 bases lining up with TRBD2. CDR1 SEHNR and CDR2 FQNEAQ come from the germline V gene (reference sequence). The junction had 9 bases not matched to a gene; V was cut back by 4 bases and J by 1 base. This CDR3 comprises 18 residues. CDR3 sequence reads: CASSSSSGRRGNTGELFF. DNA for the CDR3: TGTGCCAGCAGCTCCTCTAGCGGGAGAAGAGGGAACACCGGGGAGCTGTTTTTT.

The chain has TRBV7-3 and TRBJ1-2; 7 nucleotides match TRBD1. The length of the CDR3 is 13 residues. Trimming removed 4 bases from V and 6 bases from J; junction bases left unmatched: 5. Per the germline V gene, CDR1 is SGHTA and CDR2 is FQGTGA. CDR3 nucleotide sequence: TGTGCCAGCAGCTCCTCGACAGGGAATGGCTACACCTTC. Translation: CASSSSTGNGYTF.

This chain connects TRBV21-1 to TRBJ2-2; the DNA was not compared with TRBD2, the D call given in the table. TRBV21-1 represents a pseudogene. The CDR3 runs to 15 residues. DNA for the CDR3: TGTGCCAGCAGCAAAGGTAGCGGGAGGACCGGGGAGCTGTTTTTT. Translated: CASSKGSGRTGELFF.

This chain connects TRBV5-1 to TRBJ2-5, with 9 bases that match TRBD2. Losses at the gene ends were 6 bases for V and 2 bases for J; bases not matched to a gene: 11. CDR3 length: 16 amino acids. Per the germline V gene, CDR1 is SGHRS and CDR2 is YFSETQ. CDR3 residues: CASKGGGAMSQETQYF. The CDR3 nucleotides read TGCGCCAGCAAGGGCGGGGGGGCCATGAGTCAAGAGACCCAGTACTTC.

The chain employs TRBV2 and TRBJ1-5; the match to TRBD1 covers 7 bases. V lost 5 bases to trimming and J lost 6 bases; unmatched junction nucleotides: 4. The CDR3 is 13 residues long. Germline V CDR1 and CDR2: SNHLY, FYNNEI. CDR3 sequence reads: CASSTYRGQPQHF. The CDR3 coding sequence is TGTGCCAGCAGTACCTACAGGGGTCAGCCCCAGCATTTT.

V usage is TRBV5-5 and J usage is TRBJ1-5; weak D call: TRBD1 (5 bases). Trimming removed 1 base at V and 7 bases at J, with 12 bases between. Germline V CDR1 and CDR2: SGHKS, YYEKEE (reference sequence). This CDR3 comprises 14 residues. The CDR3 region has the DNA TGTGCCAGCAGCTTGTCAAGGGGAGGCCAGCCCCAGCATTTT. Translation gives CASSLSRGGQPQHF.

This chain links TRBV7-2 with TRBJ2-7; 7 bases line up with TRBD1. The germline V gene has CDR1 SGHTA and CDR2 FQGNSA. Trimming took 0 bases from V and 1 from J; bases not matched to a gene: 3. CDR3 length equals 15 residues. Here the CDR3 reads CASSLAQGVSYEQYF. The DNA of the CDR3 is TGTGCCAGCAGCTTAGCGCAGGGGGTTTCCTACGAGCAGTACTTC. The full variable domain, rest sourced from reference TRBV7-2 and TRBJ2-7, is GAGVSQSPSNKVTEKGKDVELRCDPISGHTALYWYRQSLGQGLEFLIYFQGNSAPDKSGLPSDRFSAERTGGSVSTLTIQRTQQEDSAVYLCASSLAQGVSYEQYFGPGTRLTVT.

The rearrangement links TRBV3-1 (or the pseudogene TRBV3-2) to TRBJ2-1; 8 nucleotides match TRBD2. Germline trimming cut 1 base from V and 6 bases from J; bases unmatched to any gene: 5. Looked up from germline, CDR1 is LGHDT and CDR2 is YNNKEL (reference sequence). This CDR3 has 15 amino acids. Here the CDR3 reads CASSQGHRGGNEQFF. CDR3 sequence (DNA): TGTGCCAGCAGCCAAGGTCACCGGGGGGGCAATGAGCAGTTCTTC.

This rearrangement joins TRBV4-3 to TRBJ1-4; perhaps TRBD1 as D (5 bases). CDR1 LGHNA and CDR2 YSLEER come from the germline V gene. The CDR3 is 16 residues long. Trimming pared 1 base from V and 0 bases from J, leaving 9 bases between. DNA for the CDR3: TGCGCCAGCAGCCAAGCATTGGGGCCAACTAATGAAAAACTGTTTTTT. Encoded protein: CASSQALGPTNEKLFF.